This entry describes one TCR beta chain. The age range of participants was about 18 to 89 years, with residence in under 30 US areas. Two consecutive negative NP/OP PCR tests, clearance, or resolved symptoms defined Cohort 3 recovery. These data originate in a study of blood T cell repertoires in COVID-19. Whole-study context: Sites in the United States, Italy and Spain provided acute and convalescent COVID-19 samples.

Libraries were prepared by immunoSEQ multiplex PCR; TCRdb keeps only in-frame clonotypes and omits some of them. The sample holds some 220,000 clones, about 87% seen once. The CDR3 loop spans 17 amino acids. This clonotype was sampled from a woman in her twenties or thirties who had recovered from COVID-19. The material sequenced was PBMCs or T cells enriched from blood (not recorded which). The rearrangement uses TRBV21-1 and TRBJ1-2; the table names TRBD1, a call not compared with the DNA. TRBV21-1 is reported as a pseudogene. CDR3 sequence: CASSKVYRDLINYGYTF. DNA of the CDR3: TGTGCCAGCAGCAAAGTCTACAGGGATTTGATTAACTATGGCTACACCTTC.